These 28 T cell receptor beta chains share one sample of origin, sequenced in a study of CXCR3-negative and CXCR3-positive naive CD8 T cells. UMI-labeled TRB cDNA libraries were prepared by 5' RACE. Each CDR3 protein gets one entry in TCRdb, which reprocessed the 5' RACE reads and gives no DNA. This repertoire includes tens of thousands of distinct CDR3 sequences. Input material: naive CXCR3- CD8+ T cells from blood. Subset in this sample: CD45RO-CCR7+CD27+CD95- naive CD8+ T cells lacking CXCR3 (TNR3-). The receptors originated from a human donor in good health. Some clones in this sample may be carry-over from other donors' samples.

The chain recombines TRBV5-1 with TRBJ2-7. CDR3 length: 15 residues. Per germline, CDR1 SGHRS and CDR2 YFSETQ. CDR3 residues: CASSNSHREFCEQYF.

The chain combines TRBV6-2 or TRBV6-3 with TRBJ2-7; TCRdb's D gene call, TRBD2, goes unchecked for lack of DNA. Germline V gene lookup returns CDR1 MNHEY and CDR2 SVGEGT. The CDR3 contains 15 residues. The CDR3 spells CASSYGLAGNYEQYF.

The chain links TRBV5-1 to TRBJ2-5; the TCRdb call, TRBD1, lacks DNA for checking. The CDR3 spans 15 residues. Germline V CDR1 and CDR2: SGHRS, YFSETQ. The CDR3 spells CASSLERGPQETQYF.

The chain has TRBV12-3 or TRBV12-4 and TRBJ2-5; TCRdb's D gene call, TRBD1, goes unchecked for lack of DNA. The CDR3 spans 15 residues. The CDR3 here is CASSFPQGLEETQYF.

The V and J genes are TRBV5-6 and TRBJ1-4. Germline loops: CDR1 SGHDT, CDR2 YYEEEE. The CDR3 contains 11 residues. The CDR3 loop reads CASSLGEKLFF.

The chain has TRBV7-9 and TRBJ2-1; TCRdb's D call of TRBD2 is untestable without DNA. The length of the CDR3 is 19 residues. Germline V gene data show CDR1 as SEHNR and CDR2 as FQNEAQ (reference sequence). The CDR3 spells CASSWVHSIAGRSYNEQFF.

The genes are TRBV23-1 and TRBJ2-2; TCRdb's D call, TRBD1, is unchecked because there is no DNA. TRBV23-1 is an ORF, with its function uncertain. The CDR3 loop spans 17 amino acids. CDR3 sequence reads: CASSQGGGQGDTGELFF.

The V call is TRBV9, the J call TRBJ2-7. This CDR3 spans 13 amino acids. Germline loops: CDR1 SGDLS, CDR2 YYNGEE. The CDR3 loop is CASSVGQYYEQYF.

The rearrangement uses TRBV6-2 or TRBV6-3 and TRBJ2-1; TCRdb lists TRBD1, though no DNA is available to test this call. This CDR3 comprises 14 residues. Germline CDR1 MNHEY, CDR2 SVGEGT. CDR3 residues: CASSRQGEHNEQFF.

The J gene is TRBJ2-5, the V gene TRBV12-3 or TRBV12-4. This CDR3 has 14 amino acids. The CDR3 protein is CASKSWGSQETQYF.

V gene TRBV29-1 combines with J gene TRBJ2-2; TCRdb designates TRBD1, a call that cannot be tested without DNA. CDR1 and CDR2 from the germline V gene are SQVTM and ANQGSEA. The CDR3 totals 12 residues. The CDR3 loop is CSVLTGTGELFF.

CDR3 protein: CATSSGQGKETQYF. The chain links TRBV15 to TRBJ2-5; lacking DNA, the TRBD1 call made by TCRdb goes unchecked. Per germline, CDR1 LNHNV and CDR2 YYDKDF (reference sequence). CDR3 length: 14 residues.

The chain couples TRBV15 to TRBJ1-2; absent DNA, TCRdb's TRBD1 call cannot be checked. This CDR3 region has 14 residues. The germline gives CDR1 LNHNV, CDR2 YYDKDF (reference sequence). CDR3 in amino acids: CATSKGTEVGGYTF.

CDR3 amino acids: CASSLTGSRETQYF. J is TRBJ2-5 and V is TRBV3-1; TCRdb reports TRBD1, a call that lacks DNA to check it against. Germline V gives CDR1 LGHDT, CDR2 YNNKEL (reference sequence). The CDR3 sequence is 14 residues long.

The chain joins TRBV12-5 to TRBJ1-5. This CDR3 spans 14 amino acids. Germline CDR1 reads LGHNT; CDR2 reads FRNRAP. CDR3: CASGSGPANQPQHF.

The chain links TRBV11-3 to TRBJ2-7; the D call of TRBD2 rests on TCRdb alone, since no DNA is present to check it. The germline V gene has CDR1 SGHNT and CDR2 YENEEA. There are 15 residues in the CDR3. The CDR3 sequence is CASSATSGSSYEQYF.

The V gene is TRBV29-1, the J gene TRBJ1-1. This CDR3 comprises 12 residues. The germline gives CDR1 SQVTM, CDR2 ANQGSEA. The CDR3 protein is CSVEGSVTEAFF.

The J gene is TRBJ2-2, the V gene TRBV2; TCRdb designates TRBD1, a call that cannot be tested without DNA. The germline V gene encodes CDR1 SNHLY and CDR2 FYNNEI. The CDR3 totals 14 residues. The CDR3 here is CASSRDGNTGELFF.

The rearrangement joins TRBV2 to TRBJ2-7; the TCRdb D gene call, TRBD1, has no DNA to confirm it. Germline loops: CDR1 SNHLY, CDR2 FYNNEI. This CDR3 contains 13 residues. CDR3 region: CANLGTHTYEQHF.

V is TRBV29-1 and J is TRBJ2-3; TCRdb returns TRBD1, unconfirmable since there is no DNA. Germline CDR1 SQVTM, CDR2 ANQGSEA. CDR3 length equals 17 residues. This chain's CDR3 is CSVDLGQGPIRPDTQYF.

This chain uses TRBV23-1 with TRBJ2-7; TCRdb names TRBD1, which stays unverified in the absence of DNA. Being an ORF, TRBV23-1 has a function that is uncertain. This CDR3 is built from 17 residues. The CDR3 sequence is CASSPPEERQADYEQYF.

CDR3: CASSLVLGARPEQYF. The chain carries TRBV7-9 and TRBJ2-7; checking the TCRdb D call of TRBD1 is not possible without DNA. The CDR3 has 15 residues. Germline loops: CDR1 SEHNR, CDR2 FQNEAQ (reference sequence).

V is TRBV30 and J is TRBJ2-7; as DNA is missing, the TRBD1 call by TCRdb cannot be tested. The CDR3 extends over 14 amino acids. The germline V gene has CDR1 GTSNPN and CDR2 SVGIG (reference sequence). Here the CDR3 reads CAWSVIQGADEQYF.

The chain is built from TRBV6-2 or TRBV6-3 and TRBJ2-7; without DNA, the TCRdb call of TRBD2 cannot be checked. Germline-derived CDR1 and CDR2 are MNHEY and SVGEGT. This CDR3 has 15 residues. The CDR3 reads CASTPGTSGPYEKYF.

The chain has TRBV20-1 and TRBJ2-7; the TRBD2 assignment by TCRdb is unverifiable without DNA. Germline CDR1 and CDR2: DFQATT and SNEGSKA (reference sequence). The CDR3 has 14 residues. The CDR3 protein is CSAKEAGPIYEQYF.

V is TRBV5-5 and J is TRBJ1-1; TCRdb calls TRBD1, which cannot be checked without DNA. The CDR3 is made up of 14 amino acids. Germline V gene data show CDR1 as SGHKS and CDR2 as YYEKEE (reference sequence). CDR3 loop: CASSSSQGGPGAFF.

The chain is built from TRBV20-1 and TRBJ2-5; the TRBD2 assignment by TCRdb is unverifiable without DNA. CDR3 length equals 16 residues. CDR1 and CDR2 (germline): DFQATT, SNEGSKA (reference sequence). CDR3: CSARDEGSGESETQYF.

The chain employs TRBV20-1 and TRBJ1-5; with no DNA, the TCRdb D assignment of TRBD1 cannot be verified. CDR1 and CDR2 from the germline V gene are DFQATT and SNEGSKA (reference sequence). The CDR3 contains 18 residues. CDR3 sequence reads: CSAREDFVGVLSNQPQHF.